This entry describes one T cell receptor (beta chain). The target antigen is unknown. The data originate from a study of cytomegalovirus exposure and HLA in healthy donors. Points from the study as a whole: Looking again later, the authors saw that most CMV-associated TCR beta chains seemed HLA-restricted. Earlier analysis found most TCR beta V segments productive about 87% or about 30% of the time.

PCR amplification relied on 60 Vbeta primers (plus 13 Jbeta primers). Under the authors' procedure: The count from a later analysis was tens of millions of unique TCR beta chains, 9 million to 12 million of them shared. Repertoires were generated with immunoSEQ multiplex PCR, while TCRdb's copy carries only in-frame clones and drops some. V, J and clone size are those of that table, while D and trimming were read from the DNA. The data contain around 62,000 clones, about 77% of them seen just once; the ten biggest clones take up 9.7%. The ends were cut back, 5 bases at V and 2 bases at J, with 15 bases in the middle. Germline CDR1 and CDR2: SGHAT and FQNNGV. This CDR3 is built from 15 residues.

V is TRBV11-2 and J is TRBJ2-5, with D perhaps matching TRBD2 (5 bases). This receptor was identified in a man between 35 and 55 years old in good health and CMV-seronegative. Sequencing was done on a sample of PBMCs. CDR3 in amino acids: CASSINYRGQETQYF. The CDR3 nucleotides are TGTGCCAGCAGCATTAATTACAGAGGGCAAGAGACCCAGTACTTC.